Listed below are T cell receptor beta chains from one sample, sequenced in a study of post-analysis software for immune sequencing data. In TCRdb, the PCR reads were re-called with MiXCR into one record per CDR3 protein. Of 750,000 to 950,000 distinct CDR3 sequences listed, about half are singletons. Sequencing was done on a sample of blood. The receptors shown here come from a girl aged 10 to 17 with multiple sclerosis. The CDR3 runs from the conserved cysteine through the conserved F or W. A D gene is named only where the DNA matches it firmly. A clone size is listed for some rows: how often the clone was seen (once, few, many), or a class if it is expanded.

CDR3 DNA: TGCAGTGCTAGCTGGGGCTGCACAGATACGCAGTATTTT
CDR3 protein: CSASWGCTDTQYF
clone size: .
D gene: .
V gene: TRBV20-1
J gene: TRBJ2-3

CDR3 DNA: TGTGCCAGCAGCTTACGGGATGGCTACACCTTC
CDR3 protein: CASSLRDGYTF
clone size: few
D gene: .
V gene: TRBV28
J gene: TRBJ1-2

CDR3 DNA: TGCAGTGTTAGAGATGGGCGGCTATACAATGAGCAGTTCTTC
CDR3 protein: CSVRDGRLYNEQFF
clone size: .
D gene: .
V gene: TRBV20-1
J gene: TRBJ2-1

CDR3 DNA: TGTGCCAGCAGTTTGTGGGACTTGGATCAGCCCCAGCATTTT
CDR3 protein: CASSLWDLDQPQHF
clone size: .
D gene: .
V gene: TRBV28
J gene: TRBJ1-5

CDR3 DNA: TGTGCCAGTAGCCCGACAGGGAGCTCCTACAATGAGCAGTTCTTC
CDR3 protein: CASSPTGSSYNEQFF
clone size: .
D gene: TRBD1
V gene: TRBV19
J gene: TRBJ2-1

CDR3 DNA: TGTGCCAGCAGCTCACAGGGTCGGTCCTACGAGCAGTACTTC
CDR3 protein: CASSSQGRSYEQYF
clone size: many
D gene: .
V gene: TRBV6-2/TRBV6-3
J gene: TRBJ2-7

CDR3 DNA: TGTGCCAGGTCCAGGGGGGGATCTAGCGGGATTGGGGAGACCCAGTACTTC
CDR3 protein: CARSRGGSSGIGETQYF
clone size: few
D gene: TRBD2
V gene: TRBV2
J gene: TRBJ2-5

CDR3 DNA: TGTGCCAGCAGCCCACAAAGGGGCATTAATGAAAAACTGTTTTTT
CDR3 protein: CASSPQRGINEKLFF
clone size: .
D gene: .
V gene: TRBV7-2
J gene: TRBJ1-4

CDR3 DNA: TGTGCCAGCAGCTTAACCGGGACTAGCGCTGCCTACAATGAGCAGTTCTTC
CDR3 protein: CASSLTGTSAAYNEQFF
clone size: .
D gene: TRBD2
V gene: TRBV7-3
J gene: TRBJ2-1

CDR3 DNA: TGTGCCAGCAGTGTGGGGCGGATGAGCTCCTACGAGCAGTACTTC
CDR3 protein: CASSVGRMSSYEQYF
clone size: .
D gene: .
V gene: TRBV2
J gene: TRBJ2-7

CDR3 DNA: TGCAGTGCTAGCCCCGTGACTAGCGGGCAAGAGACCCAGTACTTC
CDR3 protein: CSASPVTSGQETQYF
clone size: .
D gene: TRBD2
V gene: TRBV20-1
J gene: TRBJ2-5

CDR3 DNA: TGCAGTGCTGACTCCCGCCTACTAGCGGGAGACTACAATGAGCAGTTCTTC
CDR3 protein: CSADSRLLAGDYNEQFF
clone size: .
D gene: TRBD2
V gene: TRBV20-1
J gene: TRBJ2-1

CDR3 DNA: TGTGCCAGCAGTTTAGGGTCGGAACTCAATGAGCAGTACTTC
CDR3 protein: CASSLGSELNEQYF
clone size: .
D gene: .
V gene: TRBV12-3/TRBV12-4
J gene: TRBJ2-5

CDR3 DNA: TGTGCCAGCACCTACCCGGGGGGGCGAAGCACAGATACGCAGTATTTT
CDR3 protein: CASTYPGGRSTDTQYF
clone size: .
D gene: TRBD2
V gene: TRBV6-6
J gene: TRBJ2-3

CDR3 DNA: TGTGCCAGCAGTGAATATAAAGACCTGGGAGAGCAGTACTTC
CDR3 protein: CASSEYKDLGEQYF
clone size: .
D gene: .
V gene: TRBV25-1
J gene: TRBJ2-5

CDR3 DNA: TGTGCCAGCAGTGACTCGGACTGGGGTACGCAGTATTTT
CDR3 protein: CASSDSDWGTQYF
clone size: many
D gene: .
V gene: TRBV6-4
J gene: TRBJ2-3

CDR3 DNA: TGTGCCAGCAGCTCCCTCCCTACCTTAGCCAAAAACATTCAGTACTTC
CDR3 protein: CASSSLPTLAKNIQYF
clone size: once
D gene: .
V gene: TRBV7-9
J gene: TRBJ2-4

CDR3 DNA: TGCAGTGCTAGAGGGACAGGCCCCGATCAGCCCCAGCATTTT
CDR3 protein: CSARGTGPDQPQHF
clone size: .
D gene: TRBD1
V gene: TRBV20-1
J gene: TRBJ1-5

CDR3 DNA: TGCGCCAGCAGCCAAGATGGGACGGAAAACATTCAGTACTTC
CDR3 protein: CASSQDGTENIQYF
clone size: few
D gene: .
V gene: TRBV4-3
J gene: TRBJ2-4

CDR3 DNA: TGTGCCAGCAGTCCGACTATTCCCCCCACGCATGGCTACACCTTC
CDR3 protein: CASSPTIPPTHGYTF
clone size: few
D gene: .
V gene: TRBV12-3/TRBV12-4
J gene: TRBJ1-2

CDR3 DNA: TGCAGCGTTGAACCGTTTCAGAACACTGAAGCTTTCTTT
CDR3 protein: CSVEPFQNTEAFF
clone size: few
D gene: .
V gene: TRBV29-1
J gene: TRBJ1-1

CDR3 DNA: TGTGCCAGCAGCCAGGATGACAGGGCGAACACTGAAGCTTTCTTT
CDR3 protein: CASSQDDRANTEAFF
clone size: .
D gene: TRBD1
V gene: TRBV16
J gene: TRBJ1-1

CDR3 DNA: TGTGCCATCAGTGATGCTAGCGGGAAAAGGGGGCACAATGAGCAGTTCTTC
CDR3 protein: CAISDASGKRGHNEQFF
clone size: .
D gene: TRBD2
V gene: TRBV10-3
J gene: TRBJ2-1

CDR3 DNA: TGTGCCAGCAGTTTTCGGAGCGAGCAGTACTTC
CDR3 protein: CASSFRSEQYF
clone size: .
D gene: .
V gene: TRBV28
J gene: TRBJ2-7

CDR3 DNA: TGTGCCAGCAGCAACCGGACAGGGAGCACAGATACGCAGTATTTT
CDR3 protein: CASSNRTGSTDTQYF
clone size: .
D gene: TRBD1
V gene: TRBV12-3/TRBV12-4
J gene: TRBJ2-3

CDR3 DNA: TGCGCCATCAGTGAGCTACAGGCCTTTCCCTACCAAGAGACCCAGTACTTC
CDR3 protein: CAISELQAFPYQETQYF
clone size: .
D gene: .
V gene: TRBV10-3
J gene: TRBJ2-5

CDR3 DNA: TGTGCCAGCAGCTACTCTGGAAACACCATATATTTT
CDR3 protein: CASSYSGNTIYF
clone size: few
D gene: .
V gene: TRBV12-3/TRBV12-4
J gene: TRBJ1-3

CDR3 DNA: TGTGCCAGCACCCCTCCGGGGAGAGGGGAGCAGTACTTC
CDR3 protein: CASTPPGRGEQYF
clone size: few
D gene: .
V gene: TRBV28
J gene: TRBJ2-7

CDR3 DNA: TGTGCCAGCAGTTTAGAGGGCGGGAGGCGGAACAATGAGCAGTTCTTC
CDR3 protein: CASSLEGGRRNNEQFF
clone size: .
D gene: TRBD2
V gene: TRBV12-3/TRBV12-4
J gene: TRBJ2-1

CDR3 DNA: TGCGCCAGCAGCTTTGAGCCTCCCTACAATGAGCAGTTCTTC
CDR3 protein: CASSFEPPYNEQFF
clone size: .
D gene: .
V gene: TRBV5-1
J gene: TRBJ2-1

CDR3 DNA: TGTGCCAGCAGATCCGACAGGGACGGTAGTGGGGCCAACGTCCTGACTTTC
CDR3 protein: CASRSDRDGSGANVLTF
clone size: many
D gene: TRBD1
V gene: TRBV6-6
J gene: TRBJ2-6

CDR3 DNA: TGTGCCATCGAGAGAGGGGGCTATGGCTACACCTTC
CDR3 protein: CAIERGGYGYTF
clone size: .
D gene: .
V gene: TRBV6-6
J gene: TRBJ1-2

CDR3 DNA: TGTGCCAGCAGCTTAGCGGGGCAGGTAGGCAATCAGCCCCAGCATTTT
CDR3 protein: CASSLAGQVGNQPQHF
clone size: .
D gene: .
V gene: TRBV7-8
J gene: TRBJ1-5

CDR3 DNA: TGCGCCAGCAGCTTGGGAGGGAGACTCATCAATGAGCAGTTCTTC
CDR3 protein: CASSLGGRLINEQFF
clone size: .
D gene: .
V gene: TRBV5-1
J gene: TRBJ2-1

CDR3 DNA: TGTGCCAGCAGCCAAGATTTATCGGGGATCGGCGAAGTCTATGGCTACACCTTC
CDR3 protein: CASSQDLSGIGEVYGYTF
clone size: .
D gene: .
V gene: TRBV4-2
J gene: TRBJ1-2

CDR3 DNA: TGCAGTGCTAGTCCGGGGGACAGGGGGTCCTACAATGAGCAGTTCTTC
CDR3 protein: CSASPGDRGSYNEQFF
clone size: few
D gene: TRBD1
V gene: TRBV20-1
J gene: TRBJ2-1

CDR3 DNA: TGCAGTGCTAGAGGGAAGACTAGCGGGAGCCACGAGCAGTACTTC
CDR3 protein: CSARGKTSGSHEQYF
clone size: few
D gene: TRBD2
V gene: TRBV20-1
J gene: TRBJ2-7

CDR3 DNA: TGCGCCAGCAGCCAAGATGAGGGACTAGACTATGGCTACACCTTC
CDR3 protein: CASSQDEGLDYGYTF
clone size: few
D gene: .
V gene: TRBV4-1
J gene: TRBJ1-2

CDR3 DNA: TGTGCCAGCAGCTTACAGGACAGGGGCAACACCGGGGAGCTGTTTTTT
CDR3 protein: CASSLQDRGNTGELFF
clone size: few
D gene: TRBD1
V gene: TRBV7-9
J gene: TRBJ2-2

CDR3 DNA: TGTGCCAGCAGCCTCGGGACCCGGTTCTCCTACAATGAGCAGTTCTTC
CDR3 protein: CASSLGTRFSYNEQFF
clone size: few
D gene: .
V gene: TRBV14
J gene: TRBJ2-1

CDR3 DNA: TGTGCCAGCAGCCAAGAAGGGTCTGCAGATTACTCCTACGAGCAGTACTTC
CDR3 protein: CASSQEGSADYSYEQYF
clone size: .
D gene: .
V gene: TRBV4-2
J gene: TRBJ2-7

CDR3 DNA: TGTGCCAGCAGTTACTCAAGAGGGACGGAGGAGCAGTACTTC
CDR3 protein: CASSYSRGTEEQYF
clone size: many
D gene: .
V gene: TRBV6-2/TRBV6-3
J gene: TRBJ2-7

CDR3 DNA: TGTGCCAGCAGCCTCGGGGAGCCAGAGACCCAGTACTTC
CDR3 protein: CASSLGEPETQYF
clone size: .
D gene: .
V gene: TRBV3-1
J gene: TRBJ2-5

CDR3 DNA: TGTGCCAGCAGTGTCTGGGGACTAGCGGCCTCCTACAATGAGCAGTTCTTC
CDR3 protein: CASSVWGLAASYNEQFF
clone size: .
D gene: TRBD2
V gene: TRBV25-1
J gene: TRBJ2-1

CDR3 DNA: TGCGCCAGCAGCACTGTAGCGGGAGGGCCTAACAATGAGCAGTTCTTC
CDR3 protein: CASSTVAGGPNNEQFF
clone size: .
D gene: TRBD2
V gene: TRBV5-1
J gene: TRBJ2-1

CDR3 DNA: TGTGCCAGCAGCGTGGCCCTAGCGGGAGGGAATGAGCAGTTCTTC
CDR3 protein: CASSVALAGGNEQFF
clone size: .
D gene: TRBD2
V gene: TRBV9
J gene: TRBJ2-1

CDR3 DNA: TGTGCCAGCAGCTTAGGAGGGCTAGAGGGGTTCTTC
CDR3 protein: CASSLGGLEGFF
clone size: few
D gene: .
V gene: TRBV7-9
J gene: TRBJ2-1

CDR3 DNA: TGCGCCAGCAGCCTCCGACAGGGGGCGGGAAACATTCAGTACTTC
CDR3 protein: CASSLRQGAGNIQYF
clone size: few
D gene: TRBD1
V gene: TRBV5-1
J gene: TRBJ2-4

CDR3 DNA: TGTGCCAGCAGCATAAAGGGGGGTGCTGAGCAGTTCTTC
CDR3 protein: CASSIKGGAEQFF
clone size: few
D gene: .
V gene: TRBV7-6
J gene: TRBJ2-1

CDR3 DNA: TGCGCCAGCAGCGACTCGCCGGGACAGTTCCATTCTAGCACAGATACGCAGTATTTT
CDR3 protein: CASSDSPGQFHSSTDTQYF
clone size: .
D gene: TRBD1
V gene: TRBV5-1
J gene: TRBJ2-3

CDR3 DNA: TGTGCCAGCTCCACCGGAGAAGGGTGGGGAAAACTGTTTTTT
CDR3 protein: CASSTGEGWGKLFF
clone size: .
D gene: .
V gene: TRBV12-3/TRBV12-4
J gene: TRBJ1-4

CDR3 DNA: TGTGCCAGCAGCACCCTCTTTCCCCATGGCTACACCTTC
CDR3 protein: CASSTLFPHGYTF
clone size: .
D gene: .
V gene: TRBV28
J gene: TRBJ1-2

CDR3 DNA: TGCAGTGCTAGAGGGGATAGCGGGAGCACAGATACGCAGTATTTT
CDR3 protein: CSARGDSGSTDTQYF
clone size: .
D gene: TRBD2
V gene: TRBV20-1
J gene: TRBJ2-3

CDR3 DNA: TGCAGTGCCATAGAGACTAGCGTCTACGAGCAGTACTTC
CDR3 protein: CSAIETSVYEQYF
clone size: .
D gene: TRBD2
V gene: TRBV20-1
J gene: TRBJ2-7